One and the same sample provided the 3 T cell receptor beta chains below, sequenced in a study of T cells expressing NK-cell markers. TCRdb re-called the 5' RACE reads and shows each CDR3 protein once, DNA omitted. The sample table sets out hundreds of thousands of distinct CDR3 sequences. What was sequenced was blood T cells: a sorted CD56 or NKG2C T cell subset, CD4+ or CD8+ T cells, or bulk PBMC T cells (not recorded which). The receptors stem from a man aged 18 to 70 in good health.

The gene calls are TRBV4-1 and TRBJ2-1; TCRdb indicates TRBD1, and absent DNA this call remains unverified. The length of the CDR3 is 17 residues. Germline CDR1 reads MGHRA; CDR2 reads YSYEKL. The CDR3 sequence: CASSRPRGEFSYNEQFF.

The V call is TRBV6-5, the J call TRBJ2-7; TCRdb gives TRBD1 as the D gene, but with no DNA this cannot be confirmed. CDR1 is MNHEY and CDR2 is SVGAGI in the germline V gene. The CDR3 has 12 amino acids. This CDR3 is CASSRQGQKQYF.

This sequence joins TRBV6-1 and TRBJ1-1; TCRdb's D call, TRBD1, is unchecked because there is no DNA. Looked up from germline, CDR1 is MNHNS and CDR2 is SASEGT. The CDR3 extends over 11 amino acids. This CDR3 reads CASRRGGEAFF.